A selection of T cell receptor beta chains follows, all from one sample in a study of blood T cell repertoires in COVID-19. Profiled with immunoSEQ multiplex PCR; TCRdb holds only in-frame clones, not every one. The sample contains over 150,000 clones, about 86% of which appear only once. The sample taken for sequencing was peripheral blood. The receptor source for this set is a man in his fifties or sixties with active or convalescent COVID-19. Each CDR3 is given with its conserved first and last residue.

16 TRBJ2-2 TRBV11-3 CASSFGGTGYTGELFF
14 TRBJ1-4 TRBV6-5 CASSYERHNEKLFF
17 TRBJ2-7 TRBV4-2 CASSPSVRLAQMGEQYF
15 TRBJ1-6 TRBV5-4 CASSTGTLYNSPLHF
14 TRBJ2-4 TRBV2 CASSEGQGMDIQYF
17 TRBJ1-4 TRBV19 CASSQSTGSITNEKLFF
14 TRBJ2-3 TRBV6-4 CASSPPGQGDTQYF
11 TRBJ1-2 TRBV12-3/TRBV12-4 CASSLQNGYTF
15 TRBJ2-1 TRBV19 CASSIGRGSYNEQFF
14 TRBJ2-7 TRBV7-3 CASSPRGGKYEQYF
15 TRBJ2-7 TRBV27 CASSFIPLDRYEQYF
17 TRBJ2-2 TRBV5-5 CASSLGLAGVNTGELFF
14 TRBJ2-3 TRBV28 CASSPPLRGDTQYF
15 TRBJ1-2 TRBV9 CASSVAGQATYGYTF
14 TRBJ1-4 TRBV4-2 CASSQGTGVEKLFF
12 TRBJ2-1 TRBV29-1 CSARTGRDEQFF
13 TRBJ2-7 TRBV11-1 CASSLALNYEQYF
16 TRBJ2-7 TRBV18 CASSPPTGRGVYEQYF
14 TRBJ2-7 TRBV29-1 CSFTIRSPAGEQYF
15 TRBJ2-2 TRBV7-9 CASDPGTGDTGELFF
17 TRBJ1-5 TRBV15 CATSGTKGPHSNQPQHF